A selection of T cell receptor beta chains follows, all from one sample in a study of OX40 agonist ivuxolimab in advanced cancers. The protocol was immunoSEQ multiplex PCR, while the TCRdb copy is restricted to in-frame clones and leaves out a portion. Altogether 73,000 or so clones are present, approximately 92% being singletons, with the ten largest covering 10%. The starting material was CD4+ or CD8+ T cells sorted from blood, obtained in a trial of the OX40 agonist ivuxolimab. These receptors originate from an adult with an advanced solid tumor such as melanoma, head and neck, liver or kidney cancer. Both conserved end residues are part of each CDR3. The D gene is left open where the match is weak. Some rows have no size entry. The others give once, few or many, or a class for an expanded clone.

TRBJ1-6 . TRBV7-2 once TGTGCCAGCAGCTTAGCGGGACATTATAATTCACCCCTCCACTTT CASSLAGHYNSPLHF
TRBJ1-1 . TRBV19 . TGTGCCAGTAGTATAGACAAGGTCGGGGGAGCTTTCTTT CASSIDKVGGAFF
TRBJ2-1 TRBD1 TRBV7-6 many TGTGCCAGCAGCCAGTACAGGGGACCCTACAATGAGCAGTTCTTC CASSQYRGPYNEQFF
TRBJ2-2 . TRBV19 few TGTGCCGCAATCGGGCGGGAATCCGGGGAGCTGTTTTTT CAAIGRESGELFF
TRBJ2-1 . TRBV2 . TGTGCCAGCAGTCTACGTACGGGGGGCGGATATGAGCAGTTCTTC CASSLRTGGGYEQFF
TRBJ2-3 . TRBV9 once TGTGCCAGCAGCCGGTGGGGGGACACAGATACGCAGTATTTT CASSRWGDTDTQYF
TRBJ1-4 . TRBV7-6 . TGTGCCAGCAGCCACGGGGCAACTAATGAAAAACTGTTTTTT CASSHGATNEKLFF
TRBJ2-4 . TRBV2 . TGTGCCAGCAGTGAGGAGGGGGCGGGTTTAAACATTCAGTACTTC CASSEEGAGLNIQYF
TRBJ2-1 . TRBV6-5 . TGTGCCAGCAGCGCCGTCTGGGTGGCGAACAATGAGCAGTTCTTC CASSAVWVANNEQFF
TRBJ1-1 . TRBV10-3 . TGTGCCATCAGTGAGGGGTCACACACTGAAGCTTTCTTT CAISEGSHTEAFF
TRBJ2-5 TRBD2 TRBV19 . TGTGCCAGTAGTTGGCGCGGGGGTCCACAAGAGACCCAGTACTTC CASSWRGGPQETQYF
TRBJ2-1 . TRBV7-8 . TGTGCCAGCAGCTACCTAGAACCCTCCTACAATGAGCAGTTCTTC CASSYLEPSYNEQFF
TRBJ1-6 TRBD1 TRBV14 . TGTGCCAGCAGCCAAGTAGGGACAGGGTATAATTCACCCCTCCACTTT CASSQVGTGYNSPLHF
TRBJ2-5 TRBD2 TRBV6-5 . TGTGCCAGCACCGACGGGGGGGTCCAGAAGGAGACCCAGTACTTC CASTDGGVQKETQYF
TRBJ2-7 . TRBV5-6 . TGTGCCAGCAGTGCCCCGGGCACCTACGAGCAGTACTTC CASSAPGTYEQYF
TRBJ2-7 . TRBV11-2 . TGTGCCAGCAGCTTAGACTTCGGGGGGCGCGAGCAGTACTTC CASSLDFGGREQYF
TRBJ1-1 . TRBV29-1 . TGCAGCGTCCGCGTGGCGCCTGAAGCTTTCTTT CSVRVAPEAFF
TRBJ2-7 TRBD1 TRBV7-8 . TGTGCCAGCAGCTTAGCCCTCGTGGGGGACAGATCCTACGAGCAGTACTTC CASSLALVGDRSYEQYF
TRBJ2-2 . TRBV19 . TGTGCCAGTAGTATTGGGACTTCGAACACCGGGGAGCTGTTTTTT CASSIGTSNTGELFF
TRBJ1-4 TRBD1 TRBV19 . TGTGCCAGTAGCCCTCGACAGGGATCTAATGAAAAACTGTTTTTT CASSPRQGSNEKLFF
TRBJ1-2 TRBD1 TRBV30 . TGTGCCTGGAGTGTACCAGCCGAGGGGACAGACTATGGCTACACCTTC CAWSVPAEGTDYGYTF
TRBJ1-6 . TRBV9 . TGTGCCAGCAGCCGGGGCTCCTATAATTCACCCCTCCACTTT CASSRGSYNSPLHF
TRBJ2-7 . TRBV5-4 . TGTGCCAGCAGCACCCGCTCCTCCTACGAGCAGTACTTC CASSTRSSYEQYF
TRBJ2-1 . TRBV5-1 . TGCGCCAGCAGCCCGGGACTGGCTAACAATGAGCAGTTCTTC CASSPGLANNEQFF
TRBJ2-5 TRBD1 TRBV10-3 . TGTGCCATCAGTGAGCTCTGGGACAGGGACGAGACCCAGTACTTC CAISELWDRDETQYF
TRBJ2-5 TRBD1 TRBV19 . TGTGCCAGTAGTACTTTCCTAACACAGGGGGCATTGGGAGAGACCCAGTACTTC CASSTFLTQGALGETQYF
TRBJ1-1 . TRBV4-1 . TGCGCCAGCAGCCAAGATAGGGTTTACACTGAAGCTTTCTTT CASSQDRVYTEAFF
TRBJ1-5 . TRBV5-3 once TGTGCCAGAAGCCCTGTGTCTGAAAAGGCCCTAGGGAATCAGCCCCAGCATTTT CARSPVSEKALGNQPQHF
TRBJ2-1 . TRBV7-2 . TGTGCCAGCAGCTTATCTAAATACAATGAGCAGTTCTTC CASSLSKYNEQFF
TRBJ2-7 TRBD1 TRBV27 medium-sized TGTGCCAGCAGTTTAGGCGACAGGGGCCTCTCCTACGAGCAGTACTTC CASSLGDRGLSYEQYF
TRBJ2-7 . TRBV7-8 . TGTGCCAGCAGCCAGGGTCTGGGTAACGAGCAATACTTC CASSQGLGNEQYF
TRBJ1-2 TRBD1 TRBV19 . TGTGCCAGTAGTATCTCACAGGGGTTGGGCTATGGCTACACCTTC CASSISQGLGYGYTF
TRBJ2-2 . TRBV19 . TGTGCCAGTAGTACCCGACAGGCGAACACCGGGGAGCTGTTTTTT CASSTRQANTGELFF
TRBJ1-1 . TRBV28 . TGTGCCAGCAGTTTCCGTCCGAGGGAGAACACTGAAGCTTTCTTT CASSFRPRENTEAFF
TRBJ1-2 . TRBV4-3 . TGCGCCAGCAGCCAAGATAAGGCCCAGGACCCTTATGGCTACACCTTC CASSQDKAQDPYGYTF
TRBJ2-3 TRBD2 TRBV11-2 . TGTGCCAGCATCTCGAGCGGGGGAGGAATACATACGCAGTATTTT CASISSGGGIHTQYF
TRBJ2-7 . TRBV19 . TGTGCCAGTATCGGACGGGGGAACTACGAGCAGTACTTC CASIGRGNYEQYF
TRBJ1-1 . TRBV10-3 . TGTGCCATCAGGACGGAGAGTAGGGGGAACACTGAAGCTTTCTTT CAIRTESRGNTEAFF
TRBJ2-5 . TRBV10-3 . TGTGCCATCAGTTCAACTTTTGAGGTGACAGGAGGGAGAGAGACCCAGTACTTC CAISSTFEVTGGRETQYF
TRBJ2-3 . TRBV27 . TGTGCCAGCAGTTTATACGCAGGACCTAGCACAGATACGCAGTATTTT CASSLYAGPSTDTQYF
TRBJ2-5 . TRBV6-1 . TGTGCCAGCAGTGAAACCGGACAGAGGGGTGTTGGAGAGACCCAGTACTTC CASSETGQRGVGETQYF
TRBJ1-1 TRBD1 TRBV7-2 . TGTGCCAGCAGCTTAATTAAAGGGGGCGGGACTGAAGCTTTCTTT CASSLIKGGGTEAFF
TRBJ1-1 . TRBV2 . TGTGCCAACTCAGGGATGGGCACTGAAGCTTTCTTT CANSGMGTEAFF
TRBJ1-2 . TRBV4-1 . TGCGCCAGCAGTCCCGTTCGGGGGGGGGCCGCAAGTGGCTACACCTTC CASSPVRGGAASGYTF
TRBJ1-3 . TRBV6-1 . TGTGCCAGCAGTGATGCAGGCTTAATCTCTGGAAACACCATATATTTT CASSDAGLISGNTIYF
TRBJ2-7 . TRBV5-5 once TGTGCCAGCAGCTTAGAACCGATTCGGACGGGTTCCTACGAGCAGTACTTC CASSLEPIRTGSYEQYF
TRBJ1-4 . TRBV10-2 few TGCGCCAGCACCAGGCAGGATCCCCGTCAGGAAAAACTGTTTTTT CASTRQDPRQEKLFF
TRBJ2-3 . TRBV6-1 . TGTGCCAGCAGTGAACTCGTTGGGGCGGGGTACACAGATACGCAGTATTTT CASSELVGAGYTDTQYF
TRBJ2-7 TRBD1 TRBV19 . TGTGCCAGTAGTATATTCCGGGACAGAGGCTACGAGCAGTACTTC CASSIFRDRGYEQYF